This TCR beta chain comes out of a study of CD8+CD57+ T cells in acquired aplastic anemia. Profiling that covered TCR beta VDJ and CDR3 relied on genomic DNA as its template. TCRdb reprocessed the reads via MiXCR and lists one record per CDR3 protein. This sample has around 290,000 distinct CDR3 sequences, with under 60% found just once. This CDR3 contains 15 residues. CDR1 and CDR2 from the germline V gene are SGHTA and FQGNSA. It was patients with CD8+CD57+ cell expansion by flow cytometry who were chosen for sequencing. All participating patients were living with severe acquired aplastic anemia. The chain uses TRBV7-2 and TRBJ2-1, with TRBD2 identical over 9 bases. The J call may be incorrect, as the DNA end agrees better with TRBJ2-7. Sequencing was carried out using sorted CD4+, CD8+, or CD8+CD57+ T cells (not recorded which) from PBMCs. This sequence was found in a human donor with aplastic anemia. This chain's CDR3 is CASSTTGTSMDEQYF. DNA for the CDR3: TGTGCCAGCAGCACGACCGGGACTAGCATGGACGAGCAGTACTTC.